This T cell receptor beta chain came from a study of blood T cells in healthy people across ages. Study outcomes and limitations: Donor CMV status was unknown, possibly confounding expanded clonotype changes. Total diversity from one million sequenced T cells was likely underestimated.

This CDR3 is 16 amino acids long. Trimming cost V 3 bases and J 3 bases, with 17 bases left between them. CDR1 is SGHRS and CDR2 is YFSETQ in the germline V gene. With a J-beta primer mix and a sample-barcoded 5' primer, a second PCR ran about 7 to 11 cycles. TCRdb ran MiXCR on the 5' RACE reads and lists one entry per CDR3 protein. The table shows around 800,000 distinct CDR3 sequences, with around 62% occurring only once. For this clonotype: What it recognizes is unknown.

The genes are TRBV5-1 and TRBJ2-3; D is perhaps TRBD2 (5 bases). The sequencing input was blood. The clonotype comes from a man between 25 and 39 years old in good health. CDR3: CASSSSLSTSTDTQYF. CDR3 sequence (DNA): TGCGCCAGCAGCTCCTCCCTTTCTACTAGTACAGATACGCAGTATTTT.